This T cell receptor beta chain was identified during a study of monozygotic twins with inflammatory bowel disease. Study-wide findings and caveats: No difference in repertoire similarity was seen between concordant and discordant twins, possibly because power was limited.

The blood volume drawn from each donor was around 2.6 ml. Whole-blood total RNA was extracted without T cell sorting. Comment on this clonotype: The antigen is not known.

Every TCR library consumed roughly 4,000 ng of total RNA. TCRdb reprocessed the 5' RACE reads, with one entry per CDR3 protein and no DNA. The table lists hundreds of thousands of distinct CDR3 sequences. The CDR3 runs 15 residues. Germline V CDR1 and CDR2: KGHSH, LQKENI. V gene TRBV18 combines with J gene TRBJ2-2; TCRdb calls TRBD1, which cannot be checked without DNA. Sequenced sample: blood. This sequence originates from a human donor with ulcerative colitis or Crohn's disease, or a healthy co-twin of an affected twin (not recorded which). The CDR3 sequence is CASSSWTDNTGELFF.